The present T cell receptor beta chain was sequenced within a study of blood T cell repertoires in COVID-19. Overall study: The United States, Italy and Spain supplied acute and convalescent COVID-19 samples. T cells, B-cell-depleted T cells, or PBMCs provided the cDNA or gDNA that served as material.

The CDR3 has 16 residues. Germline CDR1 and CDR2: SGHTA and FQGNSA. J gave up 5 bases and V 2 bases, and 10 bases lay outside the gene matches. As handled by the study authors: The assay estimated nucleated cells by amplifying reference gene primers. Sequencing used immunoSEQ multiplex PCR; TCRdb keeps in-frame clones, though not all of them. The DNA gave D and trimming, while V, J and clone size come from that table. The sample has some 43,000 clones, less than 85% seen once. Sequences were obtained from peripheral blood. The clonotype originates from a man aged 50 or older with active COVID-19. The rearrangement uses TRBV7-2 and TRBJ2-5, with 8 positions matching TRBD1. CDR3 bases: TGTGCCAGCAGCTTAATAGGAGACAGGGGTAGGGAGACCCAGTACTTC. It codes for CASSLIGDRGRETQYF.